This T cell receptor (beta chain) was captured in a study of blood T cell repertoires in COVID-19. The CDR3 length is 17 residues. J lost 7 bases, V lost 3 bases, and 14 bases had no gene match. Germline CDR1 reads LNHDA; CDR2 reads SQIVND (reference sequence). TCRdb's copy holds only in-frame clones and misses some; the assay was immunoSEQ multiplex PCR. The table lists about 150,000 clones, 75% to 90% of them singletons, with approximately 4% in the top ten. The rearrangement links TRBV19 to TRBJ1-2; 10 nucleotides match TRBD1. The sequencing input was PBMCs or T cells enriched from blood (not recorded which). This clonotype originated in a middle-aged woman who had been exposed to COVID-19. The CDR3 reads CASSIQGQGSSEAGYTF. CDR3 bases: TGTGCCAGTAGTATTCAGGGACAGGGGAGCTCCGAGGCTGGCTACACCTTC. Looking up the rest from reference TRBV19 and TRBJ1-2 gives the full variable domain: DGGITQSPKYLFRKEGQNVTLSCEQNLNHDAMYWYRQDPGQGLRLIYYSQIVNDFQKGDIAEGYSVSREKKESFPLTVTSAQKNPTAFYLCASSIQGQGSSEAGYTFGSGTRLTVV.